This T cell receptor (beta chain) was recorded in a study of response to subunit inactivated influenza vaccine. Germline V gene data show CDR1 as SGDLS and CDR2 as YYNGEE. V was cut by 0 bases and J by 8 bases, with 11 bases left in between. The CDR3 is 13 residues long. Study-level points and caveats: Authors suggested each seasonal influenza vaccination recruits few new T cells.

Via MiXCR, TCRdb re-called the RT-PCR reads, giving one row per CDR3 protein. This table holds 160,000 or so distinct CDR3 sequences, about a tenth found once. On this clonotype: Antigen specificity is unknown.

The receptor was isolated from a man aged 45-65 years who received an inactivated influenza vaccine. The genes are TRBV9 and TRBJ1-2; TRBD1 might be the D (6 bases). Sample: non-naive T cells sorted from PBMCs, taken 40 to 50 days after vaccination. CDR3 nucleotides: TGTGCCAGCAGCGTAGTGACAGGTCGGGGCTACACCTTC. Its protein is CASSVVTGRGYTF.